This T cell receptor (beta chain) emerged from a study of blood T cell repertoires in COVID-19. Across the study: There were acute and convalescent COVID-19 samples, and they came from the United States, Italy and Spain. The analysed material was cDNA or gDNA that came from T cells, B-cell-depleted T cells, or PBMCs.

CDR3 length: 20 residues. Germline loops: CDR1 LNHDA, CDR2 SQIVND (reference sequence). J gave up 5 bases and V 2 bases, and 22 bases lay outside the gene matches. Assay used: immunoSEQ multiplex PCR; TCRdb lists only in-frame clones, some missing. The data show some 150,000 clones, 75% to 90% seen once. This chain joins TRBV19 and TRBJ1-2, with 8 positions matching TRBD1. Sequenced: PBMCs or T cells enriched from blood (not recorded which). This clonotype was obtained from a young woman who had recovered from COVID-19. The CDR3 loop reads CASSIQGIGFTGGRQYGYTF. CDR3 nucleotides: TGTGCCAGTAGTATACAGGGCATCGGATTCACAGGGGGACGCCAGTATGGCTACACCTTC.